A selection of T cell receptor beta chains follows, all from one sample in a study of regulatory T cells in long-lasting Graves disease. In TCRdb, the multiplex PCR reads were re-called with MiXCR into one record per CDR3 protein. The repertoire holds hundreds of thousands of distinct CDR3 sequences, with more than 10% as singletons. The sample was also reused in another study, on T cells in Graves' hyperthyroidism and ophthalmopathy.

This specimen consisted of peripheral blood mononuclear cells (PBMCs), obtained at new diagnosis, from a patient treated with antithyroid drugs. Receptors were obtained from a woman aged 25-40 years with Graves disease. Both conserved end residues are part of each CDR3. D genes are given only for firm matches. Not every row has a clone size; where given, it reads once, few, many or a size class.

v_gene	abundance	j_gene	d_gene	CDR3nt	CDR3aa
TRBV6-1	few	TRBJ1-6	-	TGTGCCAGCAGATCACTACTACGCCAGGACTCCGGGGGCTCACCCCTCCACTTT	CASRSLLRQDSGGSPLHF
TRBV28	many	TRBJ2-7	TRBD1	TGTGCCAGCAGTTTTCGTGGACAGGGCTCCTACGAGCAGTACTTC	CASSFRGQGSYEQYF
TRBV29-1	few	TRBJ1-5	TRBD1	TGCAGCATATCGACAGGGGGCAATCAGCCCCAGCATTTT	CSISTGGNQPQHF
TRBV6-1	-	TRBJ2-1	TRBD2	TGTGCCAGCACCCCGCGGACTAGCTCCTACAATGAGCAGTTCTTC	CASTPRTSSYNEQFF
TRBV2	many	TRBJ1-5	TRBD1	TGTGCCAGCAGTGAGGACAGGGGCACTCCGAGCAATCAGCCCCAGCATTTT	CASSEDRGTPSNQPQHF
TRBV5-1	-	TRBJ1-1	TRBD1	TGCGCCAGCAGCTTGGCTCTCGGAAGGACAGGGGGAGGCACTGAAGCTTTCTTT	CASSLALGRTGGGTEAFF
TRBV4-1	-	TRBJ2-3	TRBD2	TGCGCCAGCACCAGGGCGGGAGAGCCCCCTGAGTATTTT	CASTRAGEPPEYF
TRBV20-1	few	TRBJ1-2	-	TGCAGTGCTAAGGGCGACTTGAACTATGGCTACACCTTC	CSAKGDLNYGYTF
TRBV28	few	TRBJ2-5	-	TGTGCCACCACCCCTGGGGCGCCCCAAGAGACCCAGTACTTC	CATTPGAPQETQYF
TRBV6-1	-	TRBJ1-2	TRBD1	TGTGCCAGCAGGAAACAGGGGGCGACCCCCTATGGCTACACCTTC	CASRKQGATPYGYTF
TRBV18	few	TRBJ1-1	-	TGTGCCAGCGCAACCGGGGGAGGGGTGTCTGAAGCTTTCTTT	CASATGGGVSEAFF
TRBV7-2	few	TRBJ2-7	-	TGTGCCAGCAGCTCGGCTGCCCGGGAGCAGTACTTC	CASSSAAREQYF
TRBV27	few	TRBJ2-7	TRBD2	TGTGCCAGCAGTACCGGGACTAGCCGCGGCGAGCAGTACTTC	CASSTGTSRGEQYF
TRBV28	many	TRBJ1-6	TRBD1	TGTGCCAGCAGGGGGACAGGGTACTCACCCCTCCACTTT	CASRGTGYSPLHF